One sample yielded the 21 T cell receptor beta chains listed below, sequenced in a study of T-cell reconstitution after alpha-beta-depleted transplantation in children. A TCRbeta library incorporating unique molecular identifiers was prepared. TCRdb re-called the PCR reads through MiXCR, storing one row per CDR3 protein. The data show about 500,000 distinct CDR3 sequences, over 25% seen once. Sequencing was performed on PBMCs from the stem cell graft donor, taken from the stem cell graft. These TCRs come from a human donor who donated a stem cell graft to a child with aplastic anemia.

The chain couples TRBV20-1 to TRBJ2-5; D gene ambiguous. From germline, CDR1 is DFQATT and CDR2 SNEGSKA (reference sequence). The CDR3 consists of 15 residues. V lost 0 bases to trimming and J lost 0 bases, with 11 bases between them. CDR3 nucleotide sequence: TGCAGTGCTAGAGATTATAAGAGAGACCAAGAGACCCAGTACTTC. It translates to CSARDYKRDQETQYF.

This rearrangement joins TRBV7-2 to TRBJ1-1; tentatively, D is TRBD1 (6 bases). Deletions cut 1 base from V and 6 bases from J, with 15 bases between. Per germline, CDR1 SGHTA and CDR2 FQGNSA. This CDR3 region has 15 residues. CDR3 amino acids: CASSLGPGGQAEAFF. CDR3 nucleotides: TGTGCCAGCAGCTTAGGGCCCGGGGGGCAGGCTGAAGCTTTCTTT.

There are a few counts of this clonotype. The genes are TRBV27 and TRBJ1-1, with 9 bases matching TRBD1. The CDR3 contains 14 residues. V gave up 6 bases and J gave up 7 bases; unmatched junction bases: 9. The germline V gene encodes CDR1 MNHEY and CDR2 SMNVEV (reference sequence). CDR3 loop: CASRPTGGSGEAFF. The CDR3 bases are TGTGCCAGCAGACCTACAGGGGGCTCGGGTGAAGCTTTCTTT.

A few counts support this clonotype. The V and J genes are TRBV6-5 and TRBJ1-2; D is ambiguous. From germline, CDR1 is MNHEY and CDR2 SVGAGI. The CDR3 is 15 amino acids. V lost 0 bases and J 8 bases, leaving 16 bases between the germline ends. CDR3 nucleotide sequence: TGTGCCAGCAGTTACTCGAAAAGGTCCTCCGGAGGCTACACCTTC. It encodes CASSYSKRSSGGYTF.

In this sample, this clonotype turned up a few times. The chain is built from TRBV20-1 and TRBJ1-1; 8 nucleotides agree with TRBD1. This CDR3 comprises 14 residues. CDR1 is DFQATT, CDR2 SNEGSKA, per germline (reference sequence). Trimming took 6 bases from V and 5 from J; bases not matched to a gene: 11. The CDR3 DNA reads as TGCAGTGCGAAGGACAGGGAGGATGTTACTGAAGCTTTCTTT. Encoded protein: CSAKDREDVTEAFF.

In its sample, this clonotype was seen a few times. The chain uses TRBV7-9 and TRBJ2-5; perhaps TRBD1 as D (5 bases). Germline-derived CDR1 and CDR2 are SEHNR and FQNEAQ (reference sequence). Deletions cut 1 base from V and 5 bases from J, with 11 bases between. The CDR3 covers 14 residues. CDR3 sequence (DNA): TGTGCCAGCAGCTTAGAGGGGCGTTTTGAGACCCAGTACTTC. Protein: CASSLEGRFETQYF.

V gene TRBV27 combines with J gene TRBJ1-5; D is possibly TRBD1 (5 bases). Germline loops: CDR1 MNHEY, CDR2 SMNVEV (reference sequence). V shed 3 bases and J shed 9 bases, with 12 bases lying between them. CDR3 length: 13 amino acids. CDR3 coding DNA: TGTGCCAGCAGTTTGGGGGGGTCTGGGCCCCAGCATTTT. It encodes CASSLGGSGPQHF.

The chain joins TRBV6-2 or TRBV6-3 to TRBJ1-1, with D hard to call. This CDR3 has 13 residues. Trimming stripped 7 bases from V and 4 bases from J, with 13 bases between. Per germline, CDR1 MNHEY and CDR2 SVGEGT. This CDR3 reads CASMEILRTEAFF. The DNA for the CDR3 is TGTGCCAGCATGGAGATTTTGCGCACTGAAGCTTTCTTT.

This chain joins TRBV7-3 and TRBJ1-6, with D perhaps TRBD1 (5 bases). CDR1 and CDR2 (germline): SGHTA, FQGTGA. The CDR3 has 16 amino acids. The V end lost 5 bases, the J end lost 7 bases, and 18 bases lay between the germline ends. The CDR3: CASSSHGAGRNSPLHF. CDR3 nucleotide sequence: TGTGCCAGCAGCAGCCACGGGGCCGGAAGGAATTCACCCCTCCACTTT.

As DNA, the CDR3 is TGTGCCAGCAGCTTGGATACAGGGATCGGGAGCACTGAAGCTTTCTTT. Its translation is CASSLDTGIGSTEAFF. The chain uses TRBV5-8 and TRBJ1-1; weak D call: TRBD1 (6 bases). The CDR3 covers 16 residues. Germline CDR1 is SGHTS and CDR2 is YDEGEE. The germline V and J ends were trimmed by 0 bases and 4 bases, with 16 bases remaining between them.

The chain combines TRBV20-1 with TRBJ1-1; the D is unclear. From germline, CDR1 is DFQATT and CDR2 SNEGSKA (reference sequence). This CDR3 comprises 14 residues. V was pared by 4 bases and J by 8 bases, with 20 bases between. In nucleotides, the CDR3 is TGCAGTGCTAATCGCGGGCAACTGACTCCAGAAGCTTTCTTT. It encodes CSANRGQLTPEAFF.

This chain uses TRBV6-6 with TRBJ2-2, with D uncertain. From germline, CDR1 is MNHNY and CDR2 SVGAGI (reference sequence). The V gene lost 2 bases and the J gene lost 8 bases, with 9 bases spanning the gap. The CDR3 loop spans 13 amino acids. The CDR3 bases are TGTGCCAGCAGTTACCCGACCGTGGGGGAGCTGTTTTTT. Translating gives CASSYPTVGELFF.

The V call is TRBV27, the J call TRBJ1-5; weak D call: TRBD1 (5 bases). Between the trimmed V and J ends, which lost 4 bases and 0 bases, there was a span of 10 bases. Germline values: CDR1 MNHEY, CDR2 SMNVEV (reference sequence). The CDR3 loop spans 15 amino acids. This CDR3 reads CASSYAGYSNQPQHF. In DNA, the CDR3 is TGTGCCAGCAGTTACGCAGGGTATAGCAATCAGCCCCAGCATTTT.

This clonotype was observed a few times. V is TRBV6-5 and J is TRBJ1-2; D is unclear. The germline V gene encodes CDR1 MNHEY and CDR2 SVGAGI. V was pared by 4 bases and J by 7 bases, with 13 bases between. The length of the CDR3 is 13 residues. The CDR3 sequence: CASSFSRDLGYTF. CDR3 coding DNA: TGTGCCAGCAGTTTCAGCCGGGATCTTGGCTACACCTTC.

This clonotype was found a few times. The genes are TRBV19 and TRBJ1-1, with D uncertain. Per germline, CDR1 LNHDA and CDR2 SQIVND (reference sequence). This CDR3 contains 12 residues. V dropped 3 bases and J dropped 4 bases, with 6 bases sitting between them. The CDR3 bases are TGTGCCAGTAGTATGACCGGCACTGAAGCTTTCTTT. Its translation: CASSMTGTEAFF.

The CDR3 loop is CASSPPSLAGELFF. The CDR3 bases are TGTGCCAGCTCACCACCGTCTCTAGCCGGGGAGCTGTTTTTT. The chain recombines TRBV18 with TRBJ2-2; D gene uncertain. The ends were cut back, 0 bases at V and 6 bases at J, with 8 bases in the middle. The germline CDR1 and CDR2 sequences are KGHSH and LQKENI. The CDR3 is 14 residues long.

V and J are TRBV12-3 or TRBV12-4 and TRBJ2-1; D tentatively fits TRBD1 or TRBD2 (7 bases each). This CDR3 has 13 residues. V dropped 7 bases and J dropped 7 bases, with 14 bases sitting between them. The CDR3 bases are TGTGCCAGCAACCACAGGGGAGGGAATGAGCAGTTCTTC. It is translated as CASNHRGGNEQFF.

The gene calls are TRBV10-1 and TRBJ1-3, with D possibly being TRBD1 (5 bases). CDR3 length: 18 residues. Trimming pared 7 bases from V and 0 bases from J, leaving 22 bases between. Germline CDR1 WNHNN, CDR2 SYGVQD (reference sequence). The CDR3 is CASTLGARLRNSGNTIYF. CDR3 nucleotides: TGCGCCAGCACCCTAGGGGCCAGACTGAGAAACTCTGGAAACACCATATATTTT.

This clonotype was seen repeatedly, ten times or more. This sequence joins TRBV5-1 and TRBJ1-1; 7 positions match TRBD1. V shed 3 bases and J 4 bases; nucleotides not matched to a gene: 12. CDR1 SGHRS and CDR2 YFSETQ come from the germline V gene. The CDR3 runs to 16 residues. The DNA for the CDR3 is TGCGCCAGCAGCTGGACAGGTCTTGTAGCGGGCACTGAAGCTTTCTTT. This translates into CASSWTGLVAGTEAFF.

This chain links TRBV20-1 with TRBJ2-7; D uncertain. Germline V gene lookup returns CDR1 DFQATT and CDR2 SNEGSKA (reference sequence). There are 11 residues in the CDR3. Trimming left V 4 bases short and J 4 bases short, with 8 bases between. The CDR3 reads CSAIQRYEQYF. The CDR3 nucleotides read TGCAGTGCTATTCAGCGTTACGAGCAGTACTTC.

This clonotype came up a few times. V gene TRBV9 combines with J gene TRBJ2-1; TRBD2 matches at 11 bases. CDR3 length: 14 amino acids. V lost 3 bases, J lost 7 bases, and 3 bases stayed unmatched. The germline V gene has CDR1 SGDLS and CDR2 YYNGEE. As DNA, the CDR3 is TGTGCCAGCAGCGGACTAGCGGGAATGAATGAGCAGTTCTTC. It encodes CASSGLAGMNEQFF.